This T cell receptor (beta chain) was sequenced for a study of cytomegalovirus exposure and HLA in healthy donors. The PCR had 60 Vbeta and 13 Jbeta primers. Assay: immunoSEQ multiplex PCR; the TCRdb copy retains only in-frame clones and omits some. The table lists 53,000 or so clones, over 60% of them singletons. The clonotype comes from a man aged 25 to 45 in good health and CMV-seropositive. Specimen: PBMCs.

The CDR3 DNA is TGCGCCAGCAGCCAAGGGCCGACGAGGGCCACTACTAATGAAAAACTGTTTTTT. Translating it yields CASSQGPTRATTNEKLFF. The V call is TRBV4-1, the J call TRBJ1-4; D ambiguous. Looked up from germline, CDR1 is MGHRA and CDR2 is YSYEKL. Trimming left V 1 base short and J 2 bases short, with 17 bases between. This CDR3 is built from 18 residues.